Only a few counts were recorded for the clone carrying this T cell receptor beta chain. The antigen remains unidentified. This table comes from immunoSEQ multiplex PCR, and its TCRdb copy is limited to in-frame clones, with some not included. The top ten clones hold roughly 1.9% of a sample with roughly 160,000 clones, about 80% of them seen once. This sample is part of a study of cytotoxic CD8 clonotypes in ibrutinib-treated CLL. Study details: Overall, around 25 responses were partial and 2 complete; following median about 68 months, about 15 patients stayed remitted and about 12 progressed.

The CDR3 contains 16 residues. The J segment lost 5 bases and the V segment lost 4 bases, leaving 13 bases of the junction unmatched. The V gene's germline CDR1 is LGHNA and CDR2 YSLEER. General study points: Elevated clonality accompanied ibrutinib response, with a return toward baseline values at progression. Exceeding age-matched healthy donors, baseline clonality also tracked the counts of circulating CD8+ T cells.

This sequence was found in a human donor with chronic lymphocytic leukemia. The sample here was PBMCs, taken after 12 months of ibrutinib treatment. The chain links TRBV4-3 to TRBJ1-2; 7 bases map to TRBD1. CDR3 amino acids: CASSRNTGQNPYGYTF. The CDR3 region has the DNA TGCGCCAGCAGCCGTAACACGGGACAGAACCCATATGGCTACACCTTC.